Given below is one T cell receptor (beta chain) in context. Cohort assignment relied on participant-reported clinical history. Donors in Cohort 3 counted as recovered after two negative PCRs, clearance, or symptom resolution. CDR1 LNHDA and CDR2 SQIVND come from the germline V gene (reference sequence). Trimming left V 7 bases short and J 10 bases short, with 23 bases between. CDR3 length equals 16 residues. This entry belongs to a study of blood T cell repertoires in COVID-19. Overall study context: T cells, B-cell-depleted T cells, or PBMCs supplied cDNA or gDNA.

Assay: immunoSEQ multiplex PCR; the TCRdb copy retains only in-frame clones and omits some. The table lists some 490,000 clones, roughly nine tenths of them singletons, with 8% to 9.5% in the top ten. This sequence joins TRBV19 and TRBJ1-6; D is uncertain. The TCR originated in an older woman who had recovered from COVID-19. The sample was PBMCs or T cells enriched from blood (not recorded which). CDR3 sequence (DNA): TGTGCCAGTAACCCGGGAGGAGGGCATAATTACTCACCCCTCCACTTT. This gives the protein CASNPGGGHNYSPLHF.